This note documents a single T cell receptor (beta chain) sequence. Patients from Seattle were sampled longitudinally, starting during active infection. The record originates from a study of blood T cell repertoires in COVID-19. Study details: Samples of COVID-19 (acute and convalescent) were obtained from the United States, Italy and Spain. PBMCs, B-cell-depleted T cells, or T cells provided the cDNA or gDNA that made up the material.

How the authors handled the data: By means of reference gene primer amplification, nucleated cell counts were estimated. Here immunoSEQ multiplex PCR was the method, and the copy in TCRdb shows in-frame clones only, minus some. V and J calls and clone size are as listed in that table; D and trimming were resolved from the DNA. Of roughly 100,000 clones listed, 80% to 90% were seen once; the top ten hold roughly 4.8%. The sequencing sample was made of peripheral blood. This receptor was taken from a man aged 80 or over with COVID-19, enrolled during active disease.

The CDR3 DNA follows: TGTGCCAGCAGCTTAGTGACAGGGGACACTGAAGCTTTCTTT. Translating it yields CASSLVTGDTEAFF. The rearrangement links TRBV7-9 to TRBJ1-1; 8 bases agree with TRBD1. Germline loops: CDR1 SEHNR, CDR2 FQNEAQ (reference sequence). The V gene end was trimmed by 1 base and the J gene end by 3 bases; junction bases not matched to a gene: 1. The CDR3 covers 14 residues.